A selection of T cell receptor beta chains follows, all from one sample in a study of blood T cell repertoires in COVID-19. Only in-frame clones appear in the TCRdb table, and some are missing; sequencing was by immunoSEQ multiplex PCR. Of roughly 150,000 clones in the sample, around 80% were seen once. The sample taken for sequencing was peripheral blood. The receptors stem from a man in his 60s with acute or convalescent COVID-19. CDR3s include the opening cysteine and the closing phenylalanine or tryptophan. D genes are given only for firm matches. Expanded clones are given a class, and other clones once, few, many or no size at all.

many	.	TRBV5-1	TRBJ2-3	CASSLGQFTDTQYF	TGCGCCAGCAGCTTGGGGCAGTTCACAGATACGCAGTATTTT
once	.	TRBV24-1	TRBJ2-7	CATSDFKGEGRREQYF	TGTGCCACCAGTGATTTTAAGGGAGAAGGGCGTCGTGAGCAGTACTTC
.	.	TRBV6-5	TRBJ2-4	CASLDGLAKNIQYF	TGTGCCAGTTTGGACGGACTAGCCAAAAACATTCAGTACTTC
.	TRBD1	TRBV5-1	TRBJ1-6	CASSEGQRDSPLHF	TGCGCCAGCAGCGAGGGACAGAGAGATTCACCCCTCCACTTT
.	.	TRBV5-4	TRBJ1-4	CASSLGVATDNEKLFF	TGTGCCAGCAGCCTTGGGGTTGCGACAGATAATGAAAAACTGTTTTTT
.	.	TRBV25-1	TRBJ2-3	CASSGESPDTQYF	TGTGCCAGCAGCGGGGAAAGTCCAGATACGCAGTATTTT
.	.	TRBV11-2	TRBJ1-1	CASSAQVNTEAFF	TGTGCCAGCAGTGCCCAGGTGAACACTGAAGCTTTCTTT
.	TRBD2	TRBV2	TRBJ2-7	CASSPRETLSYEQYF	TGTGCCAGCAGTCCGCGGGAGACCCTGTCCTACGAGCAGTACTTC
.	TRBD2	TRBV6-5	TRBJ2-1	CASRPHILAPDGQFF	TGTGCCAGCAGGCCACATATACTAGCGCCTGACGGGCAGTTCTTC
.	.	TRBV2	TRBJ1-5	CASRPGKQPQHF	TGTGCCAGCAGGCCGGGTAAGCAGCCCCAGCATTTT
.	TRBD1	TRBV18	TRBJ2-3	CASSPLGAGGSDTQYF	TGTGCCAGCTCACCATTGGGCGCAGGGGGCTCAGATACGCAGTATTTT
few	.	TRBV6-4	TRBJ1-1	CASSDPRSCTEAFF	TGTGCCAGCAGTGATCCTCGGTCCTGCACTGAAGCTTTCTTT
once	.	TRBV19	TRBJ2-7	CASSIAYRADEQYF	TGTGCCAGTAGTATAGCTTACAGGGCCGACGAGCAGTACTTC
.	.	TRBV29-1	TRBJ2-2	CSVGQGLNTGELFF	TGCAGCGTGGGGCAGGGCCTGAACACCGGGGAGCTGTTTTTT
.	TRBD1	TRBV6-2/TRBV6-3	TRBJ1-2	CASSQYGQGIYGYTF	TGTGCCAGCAGTCAATACGGACAGGGGATCTATGGCTACACCTTC
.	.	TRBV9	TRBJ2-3	CASSPLAFTDTQYF	TGTGCCAGCAGCCCCCTAGCTTTCACAGATACGCAGTATTTT
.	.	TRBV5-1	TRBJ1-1	CASSSGTGVVSEAFF	TGCGCCAGCAGTTCCGGGACGGGGGTTGTTTCTGAAGCTTTCTTT
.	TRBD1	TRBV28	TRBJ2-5	CASRPTGAQETQYF	TGTGCCAGCAGACCGACAGGGGCCCAAGAGACCCAGTACTTC
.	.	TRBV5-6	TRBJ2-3	CASSVGQYYTDTQYF	TGTGCCAGCAGCGTAGGACAGTACTACACAGATACGCAGTATTTT
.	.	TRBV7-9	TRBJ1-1	CASSLGVDTEAFF	TGTGCCAGCAGCTTAGGCGTCGACACTGAAGCTTTCTTT
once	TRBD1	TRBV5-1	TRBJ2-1	CASSLGQGFEQFF	TGCGCCAGCAGCTTAGGACAGGGTTTTGAGCAGTTCTTC
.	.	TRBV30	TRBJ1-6	CAWSVIQRSPLHF	TGTGCCTGGAGTGTAATTCAGAGGTCACCCCTCCACTTT
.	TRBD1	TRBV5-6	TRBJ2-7	CASSFGTDSYEQYF	TGTGCCAGCAGCTTTGGGACAGACTCCTACGAGCAGTACTTC
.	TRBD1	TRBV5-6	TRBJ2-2	CASWTGTRPGELFF	TGTGCCAGCTGGACAGGGACACGGCCCGGGGAGCTGTTTTTT
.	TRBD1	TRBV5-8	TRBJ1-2	CASSSLDRGLMSGGYTF	TGTGCCAGCAGCTCCCTAGACAGGGGGCTAATGAGTGGTGGCTACACCTTC
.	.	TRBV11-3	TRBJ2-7	CASSKEEGSDEQYF	TGTGCCAGCAGCAAAGAAGAGGGCAGCGACGAGCAGTACTTC
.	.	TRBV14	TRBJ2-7	CASSQDYRDSYEQYF	TGTGCCAGCAGCCAAGATTACAGAGATTCCTACGAGCAGTACTTC
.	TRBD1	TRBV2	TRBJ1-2	CASSLQGATGRYTF	TGTGCCAGCAGCCTTCAGGGGGCTACTGGCCGCTACACCTTC
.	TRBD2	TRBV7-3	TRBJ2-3	CASSLVGRGGLSDTQYF	TGTGCCAGCAGCTTAGTAGGTCGCGGGGGACTGTCAGATACGCAGTATTTT
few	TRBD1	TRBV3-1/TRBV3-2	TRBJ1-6	CASSLGTDNSPLHF	TGTGCCAGCAGCCTCGGGACAGACAATTCACCCCTCCACTTT
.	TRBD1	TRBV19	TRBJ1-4	CASSIGGQGYEKLFF	TGTGCCAGTAGTATAGGAGGACAGGGGTATGAAAAACTGTTTTTT
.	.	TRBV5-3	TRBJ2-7	CARSLIRGYGISYEQYF	TGTGCCAGAAGCTTGATCCGCGGCTATGGTATCTCCTACGAGCAGTACTTC
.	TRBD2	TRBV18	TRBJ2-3	CASSTGLAGTDTQYF	TGTGCCAGCTCAACGGGACTAGCGGGCACAGATACGCAGTATTTT